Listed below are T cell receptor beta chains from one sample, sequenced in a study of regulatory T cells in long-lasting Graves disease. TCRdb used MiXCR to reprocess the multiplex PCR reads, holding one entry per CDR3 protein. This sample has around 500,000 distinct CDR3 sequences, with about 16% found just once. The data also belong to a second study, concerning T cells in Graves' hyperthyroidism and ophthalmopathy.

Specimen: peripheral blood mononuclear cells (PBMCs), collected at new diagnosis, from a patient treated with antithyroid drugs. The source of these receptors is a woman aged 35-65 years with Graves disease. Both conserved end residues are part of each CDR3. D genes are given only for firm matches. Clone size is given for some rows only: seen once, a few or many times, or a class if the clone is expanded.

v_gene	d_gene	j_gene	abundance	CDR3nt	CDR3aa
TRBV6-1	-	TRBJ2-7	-	TGTGCCAGCAGGGACCAGGTCTACGAGCAGTACTTC	CASRDQVYEQYF
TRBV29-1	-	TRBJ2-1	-	TGCAGCGTTGGGGGGTCCCATGAGCAGTTCTTC	CSVGGSHEQFF
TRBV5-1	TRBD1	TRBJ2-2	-	TGCGCCAGCAGCCCTGGGACAGGGAACACCAGGGAGCTGTTTTTT	CASSPGTGNTRELFF
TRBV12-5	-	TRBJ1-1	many	TGTGCTAGTGGTTTGGTAGTTAGTGGGGCAGGCACCAACACTGAAGCTTTCTTT	CASGLVVSGAGTNTEAFF
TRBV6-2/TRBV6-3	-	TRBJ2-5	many	TGTGCCAGCCGGAACCGGGAGCAAGAGACCCAGTACTTC	CASRNREQETQYF
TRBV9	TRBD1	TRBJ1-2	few	TGTGCCAGCAGCCACCCGGGACAGGGTCACTCTGGCTACACCTTC	CASSHPGQGHSGYTF
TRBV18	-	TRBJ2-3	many	TGTGCCAGCTCACCAATAGGGGCCGACACAGATACGCAGTATTTT	CASSPIGADTDTQYF
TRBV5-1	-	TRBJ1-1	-	TGCGCCAGCAGCTTGGAGGCAGGGCCCACTGAAGCTTTCTTT	CASSLEAGPTEAFF
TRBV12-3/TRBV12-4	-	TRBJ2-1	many	TGTGCCAGCAGTCCCGGACTGATATACAATGAGCAGTTCTTC	CASSPGLIYNEQFF
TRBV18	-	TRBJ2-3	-	TGTGCCAGCTCACGTTGGGACTCGGGCACAGATACGCAGTATTTT	CASSRWDSGTDTQYF
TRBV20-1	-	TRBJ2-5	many	TGCAGTGCTACGGAGACCCAGTACTTC	CSATETQYF
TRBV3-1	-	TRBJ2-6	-	TGTGCCAGCAGCCAAGTATCTCCGTTTACCGGCTCTGGGGCCAACGTCCTGACTTTC	CASSQVSPFTGSGANVLTF
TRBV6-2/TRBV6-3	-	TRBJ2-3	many	TGTGCCAGCACCCGCCCCCGCAGGACAGATACGCAGTATTTT	CASTRPRRTDTQYF
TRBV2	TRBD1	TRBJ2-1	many	TGTGCCAGCAGCTGGGACAGGGGGCTATATGAGCAGTTCTTC	CASSWDRGLYEQFF
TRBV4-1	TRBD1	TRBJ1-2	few	TGCGCCAGCAGCCCGCCGAGGGACAGGGGGCGAGGCTACACCTTC	CASSPPRDRGRGYTF
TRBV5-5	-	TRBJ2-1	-	TGTGCCAGCAGCTTGGTGGTCGATAGCTCCTACAATGAGCAGTTCTTC	CASSLVVDSSYNEQFF
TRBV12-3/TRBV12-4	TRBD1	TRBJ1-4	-	TGTGCCAGCAGTGGACAGGGAAAGGGTGAAAAACTGTTTTTT	CASSGQGKGEKLFF
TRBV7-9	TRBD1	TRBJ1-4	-	TGTGCCAGCAGCCCAGCCGGAGGGGGCATTAATGAAAAACTGTTTTTT	CASSPAGGGINEKLFF
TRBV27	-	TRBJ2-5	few	TGTGCCAGCAGGAGGGGGGGCTTGAGCCAAGAGACCCAGTACTTC	CASRRGGLSQETQYF
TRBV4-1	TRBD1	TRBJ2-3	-	TGCGCCAGCAGCCAAGATCCGACAGGGGGGTCCTCCGATACGCAGTATTTT	CASSQDPTGGSSDTQYF
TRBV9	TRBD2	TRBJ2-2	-	TGTGCCAGCAGCGTAGGTCTAGCGGAGGGGTACACCGGGGAGCTGTTTTTT	CASSVGLAEGYTGELFF
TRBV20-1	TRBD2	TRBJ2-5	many	TGCAGTGCTAGAGAACCTAGCGGGAACCAAGAGACCCAGTACTTC	CSAREPSGNQETQYF